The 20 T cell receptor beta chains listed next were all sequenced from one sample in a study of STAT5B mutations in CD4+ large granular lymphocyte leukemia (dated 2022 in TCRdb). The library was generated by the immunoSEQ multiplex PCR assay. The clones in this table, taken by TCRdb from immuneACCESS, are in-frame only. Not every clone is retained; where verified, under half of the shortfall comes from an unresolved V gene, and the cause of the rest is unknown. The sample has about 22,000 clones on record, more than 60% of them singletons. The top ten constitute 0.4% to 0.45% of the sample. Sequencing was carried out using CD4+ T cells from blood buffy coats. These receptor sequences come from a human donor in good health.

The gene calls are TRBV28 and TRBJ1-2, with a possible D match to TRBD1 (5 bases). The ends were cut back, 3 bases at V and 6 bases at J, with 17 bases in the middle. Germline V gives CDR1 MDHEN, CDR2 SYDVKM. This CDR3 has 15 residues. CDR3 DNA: TGTGCCAGCAGTTTCCCCACCCGGGGGGGAAATGGCTACACCTTC. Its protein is CASSFPTRGGNGYTF.

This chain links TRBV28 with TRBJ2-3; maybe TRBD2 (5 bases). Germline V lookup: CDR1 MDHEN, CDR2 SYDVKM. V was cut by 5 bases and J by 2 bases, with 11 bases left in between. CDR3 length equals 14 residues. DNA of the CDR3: TGTGCCAGCAGTCAAGGAGGTCCCACAGATACGCAGTATTTT. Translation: CASSQGGPTDTQYF.

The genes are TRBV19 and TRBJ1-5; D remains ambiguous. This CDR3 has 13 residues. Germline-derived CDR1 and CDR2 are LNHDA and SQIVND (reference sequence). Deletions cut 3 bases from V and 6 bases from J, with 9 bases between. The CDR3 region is CASSMVGSQPQHF. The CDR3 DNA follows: TGTGCCAGTAGTATGGTAGGGAGTCAGCCCCAGCATTTT.

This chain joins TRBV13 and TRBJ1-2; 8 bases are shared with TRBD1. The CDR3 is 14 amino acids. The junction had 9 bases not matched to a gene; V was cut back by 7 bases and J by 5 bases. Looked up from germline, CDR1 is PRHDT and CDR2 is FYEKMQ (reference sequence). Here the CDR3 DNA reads TGTGCCAGCAAAATGCGGGACAGGATGTATGGCTACACCTTC. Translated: CASKMRDRMYGYTF.

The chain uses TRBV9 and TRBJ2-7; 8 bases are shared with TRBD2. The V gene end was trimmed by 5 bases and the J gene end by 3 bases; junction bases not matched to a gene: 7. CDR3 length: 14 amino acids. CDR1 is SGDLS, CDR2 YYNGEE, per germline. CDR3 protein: CASSSGAFDYEQYF. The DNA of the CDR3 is TGTGCCAGCAGTAGCGGGGCGTTCGACTACGAGCAGTACTTC.

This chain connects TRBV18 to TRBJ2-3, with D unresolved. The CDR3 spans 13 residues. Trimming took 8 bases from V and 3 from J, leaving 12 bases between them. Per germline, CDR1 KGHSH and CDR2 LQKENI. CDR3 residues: CASPRPSTDTQYF. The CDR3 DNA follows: TGTGCCAGCCCCCGGCCCTCTACAGATACGCAGTATTTT.

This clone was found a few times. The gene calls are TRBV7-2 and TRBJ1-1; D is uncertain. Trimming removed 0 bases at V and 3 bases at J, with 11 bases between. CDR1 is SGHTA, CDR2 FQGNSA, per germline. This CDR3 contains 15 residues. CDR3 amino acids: CASSLAYGGYTEAFF. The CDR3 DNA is TGTGCCAGCAGCTTAGCGTACGGAGGATACACTGAAGCTTTCTTT.

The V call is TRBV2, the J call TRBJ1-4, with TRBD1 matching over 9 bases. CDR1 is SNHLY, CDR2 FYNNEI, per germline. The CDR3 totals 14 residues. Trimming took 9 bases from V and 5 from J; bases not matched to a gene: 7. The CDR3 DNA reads TGTGCCAGTCGTTGGGACAGGGCAAATGAAAAACTGTTTTTT. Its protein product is CASRWDRANEKLFF.

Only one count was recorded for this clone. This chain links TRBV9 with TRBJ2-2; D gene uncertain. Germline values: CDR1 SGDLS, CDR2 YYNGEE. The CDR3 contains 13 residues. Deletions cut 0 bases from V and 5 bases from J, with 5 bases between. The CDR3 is CASSVAGTGELFF. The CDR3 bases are TGTGCCAGCAGCGTAGCCGGAACCGGGGAGCTGTTTTTT.

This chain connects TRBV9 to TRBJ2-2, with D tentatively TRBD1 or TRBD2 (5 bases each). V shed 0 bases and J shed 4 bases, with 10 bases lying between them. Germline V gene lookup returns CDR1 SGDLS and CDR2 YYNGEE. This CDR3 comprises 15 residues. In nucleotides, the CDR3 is TGTGCCAGCAGCGTAGGGGGGTGGGGCACCGGGGAGCTGTTTTTT. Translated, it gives CASSVGGWGTGELFF.

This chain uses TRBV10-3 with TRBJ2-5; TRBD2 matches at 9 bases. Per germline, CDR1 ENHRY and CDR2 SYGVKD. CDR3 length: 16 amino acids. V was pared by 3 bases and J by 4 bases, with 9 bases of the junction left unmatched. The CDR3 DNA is TGTGCCATCAGTGACAGCGGGGGGCGGATGGGAGAGACCCAGTACTTC. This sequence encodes CAISDSGGRMGETQYF.

The CDR3 bases are TGTGCCAGCAGTGCAACCGGACAGGGCTCTAGCACAGATACGCAGTATTTT. Its translation: CASSATGQGSSTDTQYF. The chain combines TRBV28 with TRBJ2-3, with 8 nucleotides matching TRBD1. J gave up 0 bases and V 5 bases, and 10 bases lay outside the gene matches. CDR3 length: 17 amino acids. The V gene's germline CDR1 is MDHEN and CDR2 SYDVKM.

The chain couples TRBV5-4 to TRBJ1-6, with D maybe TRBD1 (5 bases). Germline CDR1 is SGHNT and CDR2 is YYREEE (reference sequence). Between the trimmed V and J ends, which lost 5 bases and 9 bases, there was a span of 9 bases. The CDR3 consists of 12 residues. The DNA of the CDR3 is TGTGCCAGCAGTATGGGGCTTTCACCCCTCCACTTT. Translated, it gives CASSMGLSPLHF.

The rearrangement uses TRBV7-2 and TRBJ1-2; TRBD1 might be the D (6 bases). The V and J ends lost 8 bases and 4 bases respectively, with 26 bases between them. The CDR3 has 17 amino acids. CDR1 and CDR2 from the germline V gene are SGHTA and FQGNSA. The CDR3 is CASSPGSYRALGYGYTF. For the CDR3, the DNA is TGTGCCAGCTCGCCCGGGAGCTACAGGGCTCTCGGCTATGGCTACACCTTC.

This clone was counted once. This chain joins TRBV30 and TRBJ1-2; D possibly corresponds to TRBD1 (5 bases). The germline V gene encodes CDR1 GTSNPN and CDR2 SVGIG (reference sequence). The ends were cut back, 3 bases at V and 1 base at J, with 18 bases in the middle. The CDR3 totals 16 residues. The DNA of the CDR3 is TGTGCCTGGAGCCTAGCCCCAACAGGTCTTAACTATGGCTACACCTTC. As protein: CAWSLAPTGLNYGYTF. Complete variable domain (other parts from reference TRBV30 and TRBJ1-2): SQTIHQWPATLVQPVGSPLSLECTVEGTSNPNLYWYRQAAGRGLQLLFYSVGIGQISSEVPQNLSASRPQDRQFILSSKKLLLSDSGFYLCAWSLAPTGLNYGYTFGSGTRLTVV.

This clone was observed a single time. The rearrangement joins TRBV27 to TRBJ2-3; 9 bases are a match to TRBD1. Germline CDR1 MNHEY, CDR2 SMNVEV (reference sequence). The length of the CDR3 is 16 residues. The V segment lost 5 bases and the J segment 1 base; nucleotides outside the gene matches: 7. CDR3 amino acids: CASSARTGVGTDTQYF. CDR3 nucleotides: TGTGCCAGCAGTGCGCGGACAGGGGTTGGCACAGATACGCAGTATTTT.

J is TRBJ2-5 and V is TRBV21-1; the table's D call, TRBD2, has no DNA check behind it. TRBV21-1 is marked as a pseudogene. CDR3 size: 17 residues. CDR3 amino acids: CASSAAGTSGGQETQYF. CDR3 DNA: TGTGCCAGCAGCGCCGCGGGGACTAGCGGGGGCCAAGAGACCCAGTACTTC.

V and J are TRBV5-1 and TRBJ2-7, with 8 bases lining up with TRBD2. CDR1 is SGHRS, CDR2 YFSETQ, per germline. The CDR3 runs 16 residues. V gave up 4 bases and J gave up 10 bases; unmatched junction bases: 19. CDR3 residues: CASSPPGAAGAQLQYF. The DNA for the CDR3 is TGCGCCAGCAGCCCCCCCGGTGCAGCGGGGGCCCAGCTCCAGTACTTC.

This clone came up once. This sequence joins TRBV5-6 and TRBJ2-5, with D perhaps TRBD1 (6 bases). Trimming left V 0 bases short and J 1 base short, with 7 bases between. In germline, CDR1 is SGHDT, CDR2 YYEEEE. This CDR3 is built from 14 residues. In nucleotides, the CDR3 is TGTGCCAGCAGCTTGGTAGGGGGCCAAGAGACCCAGTACTTC. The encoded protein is CASSLVGGQETQYF.

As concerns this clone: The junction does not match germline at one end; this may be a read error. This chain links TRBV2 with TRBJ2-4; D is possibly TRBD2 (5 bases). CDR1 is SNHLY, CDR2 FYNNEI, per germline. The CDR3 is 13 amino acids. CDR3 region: CASNGEAKSIQYF. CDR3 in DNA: TGTGCCAGCAACGGGGAAGCCAAAAGCATTCAGTACTTC. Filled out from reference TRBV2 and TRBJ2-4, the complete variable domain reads EPEVTQTPSHQVTQMGQEVILRCVPISNHLYFYWYRQILGQKVEFLVSFYNNEISEKSEIFDDQFSVERPDGSNFTLKIRSTKLEDSAMYFCASNGEAKSIQYFGAGTRLSVL.